This T cell receptor (beta chain) was recorded in a study of blood T cell repertoires in COVID-19. Overall study: Samples representing acute and convalescent COVID-19 were sourced from the United States, Italy and Spain.

Germline assignment: CDR1 SGHVS and CDR2 FQNEAQ. The CDR3 is made up of 17 amino acids. V lost 2 bases, J lost 10 bases, and 21 bases lay in between. Per the original data handling: Reference gene primer amplification gave estimated nucleated cell counts. Assay: immunoSEQ multiplex PCR; the TCRdb copy retains only in-frame clones and omits some. That table is the source of V, J and clone size, and D and trimming were worked out from the DNA. This sample carries a few hundred thousand clones, 70% to 90% of them seen once, and the ten largest clones take 8.3%. Study members were between roughly 18 and 100 years old and lived in 25 or so US regions.

What was sequenced was PBMCs or T cells enriched from blood (not recorded which). The chain couples TRBV7-8 to TRBJ1-6; D unresolved. This clonotype originated in a woman aged 55-70 years who had recovered from COVID-19. CDR3 amino acids: CASSLIAEVDRSSPLHF. The CDR3 region has the DNA TGTGCCAGCAGCTTAATTGCGGAGGTCGATAGATCCTCACCCCTCCACTTT.